Listed below are T cell receptor beta chains from one sample, sequenced in a study of cytomegalovirus exposure and HLA in healthy donors. Sequencing was performed with immunoSEQ multiplex PCR; in TCRdb, only in-frame clones are kept and a portion is missing. The data hold around 94,000 clones, with around 80% observed a single time. The sequenced sample was PBMCs. These TCRs come from a male donor in good health and CMV-seropositive. The CDR3 runs from the conserved cysteine through the conserved F or W. The order of the fields is J gene, clone size, V gene, D gene, CDR3 DNA, CDR3 protein. A D gene is named only where the DNA matches it firmly. The size field is filled for only some rows; it gives once, few, many or a size class.

j_gene: TRBJ2-2; abundance: .; v_gene: TRBV28; d_gene: .; CDR3nt: TGTGCCAGCAGTTTAGCGACCGGGGAGCTGTTTTTT; CDR3aa: CASSLATGELFF
j_gene: TRBJ2-7; abundance: .; v_gene: TRBV28; d_gene: .; CDR3nt: TGTGCCAGCAGTCCTTTAGAGGGCCCTCGGAGCGAGCAGTACTTC; CDR3aa: CASSPLEGPRSEQYF
j_gene: TRBJ2-1; abundance: .; v_gene: TRBV27; d_gene: .; CDR3nt: TGTGCCAGCAGTTTTCGAGGTTCCTACAATGAGCAGTTCTTC; CDR3aa: CASSFRGSYNEQFF
j_gene: TRBJ2-7; abundance: .; v_gene: TRBV6-1; d_gene: .; CDR3nt: TGTGCCAGCAGTGAACTTCTGACAGTCTACGAGCAGTACTTC; CDR3aa: CASSELLTVYEQYF
j_gene: TRBJ2-1; abundance: .; v_gene: TRBV10-2; d_gene: TRBD2; CDR3nt: TGCGCCAGCATGCTAGCGGGGCTTAAGGGGAGTGAGCAGTTCTTC; CDR3aa: CASMLAGLKGSEQFF
j_gene: TRBJ2-7; abundance: .; v_gene: TRBV2; d_gene: .; CDR3nt: TGTGCCAGCAGTGAGAGGCTATTTAGGTCTTACGAGCAGTACTTC; CDR3aa: CASSERLFRSYEQYF
j_gene: TRBJ2-5; abundance: .; v_gene: TRBV14; d_gene: .; CDR3nt: TGTGCCAGCGGTCGGATACAGGAGACCCAGTACTTC; CDR3aa: CASGRIQETQYF
j_gene: TRBJ1-2; abundance: .; v_gene: TRBV28; d_gene: TRBD1; CDR3nt: TGTGCCAGCAGTTGGGGACAGGGGTATGGCTACACCTTC; CDR3aa: CASSWGQGYGYTF
j_gene: TRBJ1-2; abundance: .; v_gene: TRBV15; d_gene: TRBD1; CDR3nt: TGTGCCACCAGCAGCGAGCAGGGGGGCTATGGCTACACCTTC; CDR3aa: CATSSEQGGYGYTF
j_gene: TRBJ2-5; abundance: .; v_gene: TRBV6-1; d_gene: .; CDR3nt: TGTGCCAGCAGTGAATCGAGGAGACCCCAAGAGACCCAGTACTTC; CDR3aa: CASSESRRPQETQYF
j_gene: TRBJ2-5; abundance: .; v_gene: TRBV11-2; d_gene: TRBD2; CDR3nt: TGTGCCAGCAGCTCGGGACTAGCGGGGGAGACCCAGTACTTC; CDR3aa: CASSSGLAGETQYF
j_gene: TRBJ1-1; abundance: few; v_gene: TRBV5-1; d_gene: .; CDR3nt: TGCGCCAGCAGCCCTGGACAGCTCCACACTGAAGCTTTCTTT; CDR3aa: CASSPGQLHTEAFF
j_gene: TRBJ1-2; abundance: .; v_gene: TRBV28; d_gene: .; CDR3nt: TGTGCCAGCAGTCAGGGAGGCAAGGGCTACACCTTC; CDR3aa: CASSQGGKGYTF
j_gene: TRBJ2-7; abundance: .; v_gene: TRBV4-2; d_gene: TRBD1; CDR3nt: TGTGCCAGCAGCCAAGATTGGAGGGGGACAGGGGTTTTATCAGCACCGAGCTCCTACGAGCAGTACTTC; CDR3aa: CASSQDWRGTGVLSAPSSYEQYF
j_gene: TRBJ2-6; abundance: .; v_gene: TRBV27; d_gene: .; CDR3nt: TGTGCCAGCAGAGTAACAGTCTCTGGGGCCAACGTCCTGACTTTC; CDR3aa: CASRVTVSGANVLTF
j_gene: TRBJ1-2; abundance: .; v_gene: TRBV5-1; d_gene: .; CDR3nt: TGCGCCAGCAGCTTGTTGGCAGGAAAGTCTAACTATGGCTACACCTTC; CDR3aa: CASSLLAGKSNYGYTF
j_gene: TRBJ2-7; abundance: .; v_gene: TRBV5-6; d_gene: TRBD2; CDR3nt: TGTGCCAGCAGCCAAGGACTAGCGGGAGCCTACGAGCAGTACTTC; CDR3aa: CASSQGLAGAYEQYF
j_gene: TRBJ1-1; abundance: .; v_gene: TRBV5-1; d_gene: TRBD1; CDR3nt: TGCGCCAGCAACTTTCAGGGGGAGGACACTGAAGCTTTCTTT; CDR3aa: CASNFQGEDTEAFF
j_gene: TRBJ1-1; abundance: .; v_gene: TRBV27; d_gene: .; CDR3nt: TGTGCCAGCAGTTTTAGCCGGGGGAGGACGACTGAAGCTTTCTTT; CDR3aa: CASSFSRGRTTEAFF
j_gene: TRBJ2-5; abundance: .; v_gene: TRBV28; d_gene: TRBD1; CDR3nt: TGTGCCAGCAGTTCCGGGACAGTCCAGCAAGAGACCCAGTACTTC; CDR3aa: CASSSGTVQQETQYF
j_gene: TRBJ2-5; abundance: few; v_gene: TRBV5-1; d_gene: .; CDR3nt: TGCGCCAGCAGCTTCGGAGAGACCCAGTACTTC; CDR3aa: CASSFGETQYF
j_gene: TRBJ1-5; abundance: .; v_gene: TRBV6-5; d_gene: .; CDR3nt: TGTGCCAGCAGTGCCGGGATTCCCAATCAGCCCCAGCATTTT; CDR3aa: CASSAGIPNQPQHF
j_gene: TRBJ2-7; abundance: .; v_gene: TRBV2; d_gene: TRBD2; CDR3nt: TGTGCCAGCAGTATACTAGCGGGGTCCTACGAGCAGTACTTC; CDR3aa: CASSILAGSYEQYF
j_gene: TRBJ2-1; abundance: .; v_gene: TRBV15; d_gene: .; CDR3nt: TGTGCCACCAGCCCCCGCGGAGGCAACAATGAGCAGTTCTTC; CDR3aa: CATSPRGGNNEQFF
j_gene: TRBJ2-5; abundance: .; v_gene: TRBV27; d_gene: .; CDR3nt: TGTGCCAGCAGTCGAGTCCGGCAAGAGACCCAGTACTTC; CDR3aa: CASSRVRQETQYF
j_gene: TRBJ2-2; abundance: .; v_gene: TRBV28; d_gene: TRBD1; CDR3nt: TGTGCCAGCAGTGCAGCAGGGGGTGACGGGGAGCTGTTTTTT; CDR3aa: CASSAAGGDGELFF